The entry below gives a single T cell receptor beta chain sequence along with its context. There is no known antigen for this receptor. Base qualities were left out, and no much larger clone turns up one base away. In the ophthalmopathy patients, disease was moderately to severely active, with a Clinical Activity Score of 3 or more, a NOSPECS grade of 4 or more, and a duration of less than 3 months. Any patient with an uncontrolled infection, another autoimmune disease, pregnancy or lactation was excluded. Clinical symptoms, serum thyroxine and TRAb, thyroid ultrasound, and orbital computed tomography formed the basis for the diagnoses. PBMCs were isolated from 7.5 to 10 ml of fresh peripheral blood by Ficoll-Paque density gradient centrifugation. Total RNA was extracted using Trizol reagent, and RNA quality was assessed on an Agilent 2100 Bioanalyzer. TCR beta CDR3 regions were amplified from RNA transcripts. For the first round of RT-PCR on the TCR CDR3, the HTBI primer set was used together with the Qiagen OneStep RT-PCR kit. A second multiplex PCR round built the libraries, followed by size selection and purification. Libraries were sequenced paired-end with 100 bp reads on an Illumina HiSeq2000. Per the original workflow: SOAPnuke was used to process the raw data, removing reads that contained adapters or uncalled bases, had a mean Phred below 15, or lacked an exact match to the constant primer or identifier. High-quality paired reads were merged using COPE v1.2.5, and each unique nucleotide sequence was defined as a clonotype. MiTCR v1.1 was used to align the clonotypes against IMGT TRBV, TRBD and TRBJ reference segments. The analysis was restricted to V-J combinations with a frequency above 0.0001, which together covered 99% to 99.2% of the repertoires. A TCS score was defined as the ratio between F50 (clonal expansion) and ExV (chaos), using BLOSUM62-based TCRdist between CDR3 peptides within each V-J. Welch's t-statistics and random forest reduced fewer than 550 V-J features to 10 to 15, which were used in a naive Bayes classifier (R e1071). TCRdb trimmed the raw reads at Q25, called clones with MiXCR and kept productive beta chains. For every CDR3 protein sequence, its rows merge into one entry that carries the most common genes and DNA. Clone size and V and J calls follow TCRdb, not the original study. The sample table holds about 400,000 distinct CDR3 sequences, of which more than 12% were seen once. The ten most abundant clones make up around 28% of the sample.

This sample is drawn from a study of T cells in Graves' hyperthyroidism and ophthalmopathy (dated by TCRdb to the late 2010s). About the study as a whole: Peripheral blood was collected at initial diagnosis, before any treatment. To identify distinguishing TCR V-J signatures, a discovery cohort of 100 patients was used, comprising 43 with Graves' ophthalmopathy and 57 with stable Graves' hyperthyroidism. Prospective prediction of ophthalmopathy was tested in an independent validation cohort consisting of roughly 19 hyperthyroidism patients and some 15 patients who later progressed to ophthalmopathy. The 75 to 100 discovery patients were divided at random into training and test sets in a 7:3 ratio. The study also compared thyroid tissue and blood T-cell repertoires from 5 to 7 Graves' hyperthyroidism patients. After sampling, hyperthyroidism patients received methimazole starting at 30 mg daily, and ophthalmopathy patients received high-dose intravenous methylprednisolone. TCR Vbeta CDR3 sequencing of roughly 140 peripheral blood samples (43 ophthalmopathy, approximately 80 hyperthyroidism and some 17 progressor patients) is reported in the paper. The study at large found these results: In validation, progression to ophthalmopathy was predicted by the model with 70.59% sensitivity and just over 72% specificity, a median of approximately 7.1 months before onset. No statistical method was used to fix the sample size in advance, and group allocation was not hidden from the investigators. Most expanded thyroid clonotypes (frequency above 0.001) were also detected in blood, suggesting blood repertoires may reflect thyroid immune responses. In cross-validation, a model built on a 13 V-J signature told ophthalmopathy apart from stable hyperthyroidism with roughly 87% sensitivity and 81% to 82% specificity, and in testing the same model reached 80%/75%.

The CDR3 goes from the cysteine to the phenylalanine over 15 residues. Of the read, only the CDR3 DNA is kept; its 45 bases are in frame from base 1. The V end gives up 4 bases and the J end 9 bases, leaving 11 bases in the junction not matched to a gene. CDR1 KGHDR and CDR2 SFDVKD are derived from the germline V gene. The V gene is TRBV24-1 and the J gene is TRBJ2-7; 10 junctional bases match TRBD1. The receptor's source is a man over 45 with Graves' ophthalmopathy. The source material was blood. The CDR3: CATSDPRDRGLVQYF. The nucleotides read TGTGCCACCAGTGACCCCCGGGACAGGGGCCTAGTGCAGTACTTC.